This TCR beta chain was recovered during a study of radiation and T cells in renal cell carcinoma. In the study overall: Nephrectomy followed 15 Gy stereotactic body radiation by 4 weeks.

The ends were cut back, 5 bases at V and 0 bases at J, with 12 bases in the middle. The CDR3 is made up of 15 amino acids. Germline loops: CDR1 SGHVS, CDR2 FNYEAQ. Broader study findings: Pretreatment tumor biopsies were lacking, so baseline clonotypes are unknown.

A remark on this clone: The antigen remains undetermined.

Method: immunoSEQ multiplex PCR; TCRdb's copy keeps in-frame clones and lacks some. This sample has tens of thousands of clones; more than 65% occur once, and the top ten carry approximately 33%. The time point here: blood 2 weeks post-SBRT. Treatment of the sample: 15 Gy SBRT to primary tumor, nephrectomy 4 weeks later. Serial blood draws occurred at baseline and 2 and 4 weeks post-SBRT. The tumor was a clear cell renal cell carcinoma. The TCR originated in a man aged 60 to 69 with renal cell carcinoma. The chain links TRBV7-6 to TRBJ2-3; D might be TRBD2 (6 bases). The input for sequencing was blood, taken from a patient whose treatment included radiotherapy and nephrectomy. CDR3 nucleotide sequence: TGTGCCAGCAGCGTCAGCGGGCTCAGCACAGATACGCAGTATTTT. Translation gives CASSVSGLSTDTQYF.